The T cell receptor beta chain under discussion was sequenced for a study of blood T cells in healthy people across ages. V was pared by 3 bases and J by 7 bases, with 9 bases of the junction left unmatched. Germline-derived CDR1 and CDR2 are SEHNR and FQNEAQ (reference sequence). The CDR3 has 16 amino acids. PCR was performed a second time for roughly 7 to 11 cycles using a sample-barcoded 5' primer and a J-beta primer mix. TCRdb analysed the 5' RACE reads with MiXCR anew, one entry per CDR3 protein. In the table there are about 830,000 distinct CDR3 sequences, 62% of which are singletons. The sequence was obtained from a man aged 25-40 years in good health. The genes are TRBV7-9 and TRBJ1-4, with 9 positions matching TRBD1. The sample was blood. CDR3 nucleotide sequence: TGTGCCAGCAGCTTGGGGGGACAGGGAAGAGGTGAAAAACTGTTTTTT. Translation: CASSLGGQGRGEKLFF.